Reported below is one T cell receptor beta chain. Antigen: not known. This CDR3 contains 15 residues. The V end was cut by 2 bases, the J end by 0 bases, with 8 bases between. Germline-derived CDR1 and CDR2 are SGHRS and YFSETQ. This record comes from a study of cytomegalovirus exposure and HLA in healthy donors. Study-level points and caveats: There were reportedly fewer N-insertions in an Asian-associated ancestry cluster than the roughly 680-donor mean, in a later analysis.

PCR involved 60 Vbeta and 13 Jbeta primers. This table comes from immunoSEQ multiplex PCR, and its TCRdb copy is limited to in-frame clones, with some not included. The sample holds about 120,000 clones; about three quarters are singletons and the top ten take about 3.3%. Sequenced material: PBMCs. This rearrangement joins TRBV5-1 to TRBJ2-2, with a tentative D call TRBD2 (6 bases). This sequence originates from a woman aged 30 to 39 in good health and CMV-seropositive. CDR3 DNA: TGCGCCAGCAGCTTCAGGGAGGCGAACACCGGGGAGCTGTTTTTT. This codes for CASSFREANTGELFF.